This T cell receptor (beta chain) was sequenced for a study of memory CD4+ T cells and cytomegalovirus serostatus. Study-wide context: Donors were healthy Belgian adults, 8 to 10 CMV seropositive and about 24 seronegative.

Single viable CD3+CD4+CD8-CD45RO+ cells were sorted as the memory CD4+ T cells. Serum IgG to CMV pp150, pp28, p38 and p52 defined serostatus. TCRdb's copy holds only in-frame clones and misses some; the assay was immunoSEQ multiplex PCR. Of 85,000 to 100,000 clones in the sample, 80% are singletons; the top ten hold about 4%. Looked up from germline, CDR1 is ENHRY and CDR2 is SYGVKD. The CDR3 is 16 amino acids. Unmatched junction bases numbered 11, after V lost 11 bases and J lost 7 bases. The TCR originated in an adult in good health and CMV-seropositive. Input material: memory CD4+ T cells from blood. This chain uses TRBV10-3 with TRBJ2-1, with 16 bases fitting TRBD2. As DNA, the CDR3 is TGTGCCGCCAAGGGACTAGCGGGAGGGTACCGGAATGAGCAGTTCTTC. It is translated as CAAKGLAGGYRNEQFF.